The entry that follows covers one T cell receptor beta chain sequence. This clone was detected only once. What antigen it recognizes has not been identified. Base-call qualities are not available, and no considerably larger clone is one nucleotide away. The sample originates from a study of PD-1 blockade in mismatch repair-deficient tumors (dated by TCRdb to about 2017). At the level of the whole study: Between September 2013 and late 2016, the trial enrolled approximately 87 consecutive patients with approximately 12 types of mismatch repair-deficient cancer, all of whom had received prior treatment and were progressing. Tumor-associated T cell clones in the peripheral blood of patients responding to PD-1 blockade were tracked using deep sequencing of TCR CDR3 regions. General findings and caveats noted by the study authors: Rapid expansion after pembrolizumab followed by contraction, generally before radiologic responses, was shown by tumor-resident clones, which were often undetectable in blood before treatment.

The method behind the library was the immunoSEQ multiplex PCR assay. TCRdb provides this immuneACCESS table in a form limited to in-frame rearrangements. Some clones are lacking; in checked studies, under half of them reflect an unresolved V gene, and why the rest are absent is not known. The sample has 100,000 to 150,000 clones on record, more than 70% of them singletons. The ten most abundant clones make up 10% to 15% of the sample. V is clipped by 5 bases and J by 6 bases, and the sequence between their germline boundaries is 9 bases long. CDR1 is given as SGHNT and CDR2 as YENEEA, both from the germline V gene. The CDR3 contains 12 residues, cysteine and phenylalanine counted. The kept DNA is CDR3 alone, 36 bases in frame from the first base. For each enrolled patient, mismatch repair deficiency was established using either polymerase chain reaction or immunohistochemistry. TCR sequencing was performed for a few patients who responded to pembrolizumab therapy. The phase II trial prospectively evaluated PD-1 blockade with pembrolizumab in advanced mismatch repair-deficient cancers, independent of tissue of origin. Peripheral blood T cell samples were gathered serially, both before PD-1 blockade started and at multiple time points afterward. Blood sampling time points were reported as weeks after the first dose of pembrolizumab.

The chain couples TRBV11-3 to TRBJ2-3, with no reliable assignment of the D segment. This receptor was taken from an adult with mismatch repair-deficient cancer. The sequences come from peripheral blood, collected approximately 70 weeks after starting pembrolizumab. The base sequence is TGTGCCAGCAGCAAAAACCGGGATACGCAGTATTTT. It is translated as CASSKNRDTQYF.